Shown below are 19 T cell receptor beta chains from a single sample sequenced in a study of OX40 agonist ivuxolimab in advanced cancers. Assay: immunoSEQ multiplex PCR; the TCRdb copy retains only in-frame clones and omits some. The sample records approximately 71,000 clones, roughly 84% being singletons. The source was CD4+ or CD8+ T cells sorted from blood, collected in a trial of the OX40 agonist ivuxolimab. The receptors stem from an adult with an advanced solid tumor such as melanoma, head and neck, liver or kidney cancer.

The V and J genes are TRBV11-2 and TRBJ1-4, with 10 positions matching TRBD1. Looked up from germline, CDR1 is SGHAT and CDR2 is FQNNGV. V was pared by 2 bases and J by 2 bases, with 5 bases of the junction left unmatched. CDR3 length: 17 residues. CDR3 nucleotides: TGTGCCAGCAGCTTAATGCGGGGACAGGGGACTAATGAAAAACTGTTTTTT. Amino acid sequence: CASSLMRGQGTNEKLFF.

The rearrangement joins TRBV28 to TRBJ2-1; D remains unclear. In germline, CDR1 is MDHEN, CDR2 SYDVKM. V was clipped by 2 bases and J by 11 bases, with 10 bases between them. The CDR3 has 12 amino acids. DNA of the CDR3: TGTGCCAGCAGTTTAGAGCTCACACAGCAGTTCTTC. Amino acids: CASSLELTQQFF.

The CDR3 loop is CASSLAGWTSGRGETQYF. The CDR3 bases are TGTGCCAGCAGCTTAGCGGGGTGGACTAGCGGGAGAGGTGAGACCCAGTACTTC. The chain recombines TRBV7-9 with TRBJ2-5; TRBD2 matches 13 bases. With V trimmed by 0 bases and J by 5 bases, 9 bases remained unmatched. The V gene's germline CDR1 is SEHNR and CDR2 FQNEAQ (reference sequence). This CDR3 spans 18 amino acids.

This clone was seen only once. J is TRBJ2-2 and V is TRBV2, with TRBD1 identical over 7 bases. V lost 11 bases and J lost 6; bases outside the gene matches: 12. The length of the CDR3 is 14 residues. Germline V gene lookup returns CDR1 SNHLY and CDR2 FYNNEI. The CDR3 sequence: CASLPGQSPGELFF. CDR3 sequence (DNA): TGTGCCTCCTTGCCGGGACAGTCGCCCGGGGAGCTGTTTTTT. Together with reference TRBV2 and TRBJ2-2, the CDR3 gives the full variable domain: EPEVTQTPSHQVTQMGQEVILRCVPISNHLYFYWYRQILGQKVEFLVSFYNNEISEKSEIFDDQFSVERPDGSNFTLKIRSTKLEDSAMYFCASLPGQSPGELFFGEGSRLTVL.

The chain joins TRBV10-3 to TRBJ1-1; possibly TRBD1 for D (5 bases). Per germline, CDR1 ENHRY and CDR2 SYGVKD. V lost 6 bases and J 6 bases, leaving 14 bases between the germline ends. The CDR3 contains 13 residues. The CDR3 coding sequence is TGTGCCATCAGAACTGGGGGGGGGTCTGAAGCTTTCTTT. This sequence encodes CAIRTGGGSEAFF.

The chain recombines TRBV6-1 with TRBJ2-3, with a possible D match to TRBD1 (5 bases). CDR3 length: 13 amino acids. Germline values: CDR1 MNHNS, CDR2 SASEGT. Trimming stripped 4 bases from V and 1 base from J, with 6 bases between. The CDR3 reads CASSVQGTDTQYF. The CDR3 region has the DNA TGTGCCAGCAGTGTACAGGGCACAGATACGCAGTATTTT.

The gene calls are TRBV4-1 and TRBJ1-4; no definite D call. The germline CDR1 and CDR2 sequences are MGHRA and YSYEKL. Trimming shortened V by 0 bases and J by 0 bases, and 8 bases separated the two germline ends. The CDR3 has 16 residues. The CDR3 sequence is CASSQDRSATNEKLFF. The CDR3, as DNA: TGCGCCAGCAGCCAAGATCGGAGCGCAACTAATGAAAAACTGTTTTTT.

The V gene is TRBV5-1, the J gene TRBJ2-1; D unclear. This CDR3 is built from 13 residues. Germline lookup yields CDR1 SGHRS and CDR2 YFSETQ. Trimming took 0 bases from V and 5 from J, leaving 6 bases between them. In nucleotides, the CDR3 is TGCGCCAGCAGCTTGGACAGCAACAATGAGCAGTTCTTC. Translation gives CASSLDSNNEQFF.

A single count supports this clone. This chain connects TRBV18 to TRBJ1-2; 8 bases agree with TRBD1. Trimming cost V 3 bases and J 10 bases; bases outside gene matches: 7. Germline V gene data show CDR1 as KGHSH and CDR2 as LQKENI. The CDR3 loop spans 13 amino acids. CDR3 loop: CASSPQTGDAYTF. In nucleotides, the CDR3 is TGTGCCAGCTCACCTCAGACAGGGGATGCCTACACCTTC.

CDR3 sequence: CASSDLGQGGSPLHF. CDR3 in DNA: TGTGCCAGCAGCGACCTTGGACAGGGAGGATCACCCCTCCACTTT. The chain combines TRBV5-6 with TRBJ1-6; TRBD1 matches at 8 bases. Germline V gene data show CDR1 as SGHDT and CDR2 as YYEEEE. The V and J ends lost 4 bases and 10 bases, in that order; junction bases with no gene match: 10. The CDR3 spans 15 residues. Looking up the rest from reference TRBV5-6 and TRBJ1-6 gives the full variable domain: DAGVTQSPTHLIKTRGQQVTLRCSPKSGHDTVSWYQQALGQGPQFIFQYYEEEERQRGNFPDRFSGHQFPNYSSELNVNALLLGDSALYLCASSDLGQGGSPLHFGNGTRLTVT.

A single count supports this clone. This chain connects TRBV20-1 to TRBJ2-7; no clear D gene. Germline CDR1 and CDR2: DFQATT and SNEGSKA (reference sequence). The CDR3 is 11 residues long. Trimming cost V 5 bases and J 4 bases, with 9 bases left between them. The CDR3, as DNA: TGCAGTGCTGGGTCCCAGTACGAGCAGTACTTC. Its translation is CSAGSQYEQYF.

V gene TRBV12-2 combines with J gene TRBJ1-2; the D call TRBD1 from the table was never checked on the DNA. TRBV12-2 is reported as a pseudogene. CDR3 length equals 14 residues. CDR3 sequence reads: CASRLVGQGYGYTF. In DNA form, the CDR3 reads TGTGCAAGTCGCTTAGTCGGACAGGGGTATGGCTACACCTTC.

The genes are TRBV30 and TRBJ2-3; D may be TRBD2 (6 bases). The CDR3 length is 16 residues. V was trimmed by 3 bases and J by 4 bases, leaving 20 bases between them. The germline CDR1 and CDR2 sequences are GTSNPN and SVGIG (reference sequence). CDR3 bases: TGTGCCTGGAGGAGCGGAGGGGTAAGGGGCCCAGATACGCAGTATTTT. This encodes CAWRSGGVRGPDTQYF.

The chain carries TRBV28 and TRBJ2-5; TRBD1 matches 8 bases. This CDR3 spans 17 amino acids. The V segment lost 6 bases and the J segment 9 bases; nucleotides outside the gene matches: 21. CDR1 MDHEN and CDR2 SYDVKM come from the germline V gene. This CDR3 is CASRHRGQGARGLAQYF. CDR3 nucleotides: TGTGCCAGCAGGCATCGGGGCCAGGGGGCGCGGGGTTTGGCCCAGTACTTC.

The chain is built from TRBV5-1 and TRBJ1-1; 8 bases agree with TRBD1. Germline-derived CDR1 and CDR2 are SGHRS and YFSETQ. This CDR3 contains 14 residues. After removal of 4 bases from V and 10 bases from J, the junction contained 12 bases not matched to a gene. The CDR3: CASSTQPGQVLAFF. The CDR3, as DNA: TGCGCCAGCAGCACGCAACCGGGACAGGTTTTAGCTTTCTTT. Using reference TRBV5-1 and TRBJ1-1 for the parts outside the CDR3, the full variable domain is KAGVTQTPRYLIKTRGQQVTLSCSPISGHRSVSWYQQTPGQGLQFLFEYFSETQRNKGNFPGRFSGRQFSNSRSEMNVSTLELGDSALYLCASSTQPGQVLAFFGQGTRLTVV.

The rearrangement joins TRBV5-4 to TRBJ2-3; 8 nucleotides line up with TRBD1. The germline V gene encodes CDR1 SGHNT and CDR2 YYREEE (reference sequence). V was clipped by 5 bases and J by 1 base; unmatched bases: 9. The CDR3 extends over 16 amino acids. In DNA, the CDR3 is TGTGCCAGCAGTTTTCCCCGACAGGGGCGCACAGATACGCAGTATTTT. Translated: CASSFPRQGRTDTQYF.

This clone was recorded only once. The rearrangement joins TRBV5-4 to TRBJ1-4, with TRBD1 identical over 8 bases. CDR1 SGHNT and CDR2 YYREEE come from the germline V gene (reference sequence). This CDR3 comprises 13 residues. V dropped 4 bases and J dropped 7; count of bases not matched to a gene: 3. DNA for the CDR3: TGTGCCAGCAGCAGTGGACAGGGTGAAAAACTGTTTTTT. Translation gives CASSSGQGEKLFF.

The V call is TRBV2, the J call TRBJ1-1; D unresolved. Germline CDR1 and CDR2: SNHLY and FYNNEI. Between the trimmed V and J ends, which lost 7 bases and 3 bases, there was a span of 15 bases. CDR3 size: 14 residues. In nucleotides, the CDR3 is TGTGCCAGCACCGCCGACGGGTGGGACACTGAAGCTTTCTTT. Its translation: CASTADGWDTEAFF.

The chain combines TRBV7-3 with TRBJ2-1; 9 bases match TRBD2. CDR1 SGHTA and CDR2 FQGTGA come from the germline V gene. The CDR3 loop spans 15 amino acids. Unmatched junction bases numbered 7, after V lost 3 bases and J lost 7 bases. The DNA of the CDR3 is TGTGCCAGCAGCTTCAAAGGGACTAGCATGAATGAGCAGTTCTTC. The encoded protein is CASSFKGTSMNEQFF.